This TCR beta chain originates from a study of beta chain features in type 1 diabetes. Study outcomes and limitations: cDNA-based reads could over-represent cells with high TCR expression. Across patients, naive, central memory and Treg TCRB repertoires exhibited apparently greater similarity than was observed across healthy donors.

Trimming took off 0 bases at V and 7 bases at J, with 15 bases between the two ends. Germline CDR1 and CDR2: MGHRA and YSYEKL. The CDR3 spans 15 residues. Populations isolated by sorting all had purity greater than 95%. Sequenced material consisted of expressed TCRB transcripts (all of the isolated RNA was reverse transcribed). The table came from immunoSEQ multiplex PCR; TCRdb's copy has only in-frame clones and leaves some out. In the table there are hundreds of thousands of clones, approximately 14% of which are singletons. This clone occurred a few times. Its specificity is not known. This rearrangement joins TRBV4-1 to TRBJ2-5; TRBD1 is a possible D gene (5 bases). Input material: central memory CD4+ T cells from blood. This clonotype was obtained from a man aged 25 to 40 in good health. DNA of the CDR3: TGCGCCAGCAGCCAAGATCTCCTAGGAAGGGGGACCCAGTACTTC. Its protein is CASSQDLLGRGTQYF.